These 30 T cell receptor beta chains originate from one sample sequenced in a study of early T cells in non-severe SARS-CoV-2 infection. TCRdb re-analysed the 5' RACE reads in MiXCR, keeping a single row per CDR3 protein. Among under 100,000 distinct CDR3 sequences listed, about 11% were seen once. The sample comprised whole blood. These receptors were obtained from an adult who was a healthcare worker with PCR-confirmed SARS-CoV-2 infection or an uninfected control (not recorded which).

This clonotype has only a few counts. The chain recombines TRBV29-1 with TRBJ1-1, with TRBD1 as a possible D gene (5 bases). The CDR3 totals 15 residues. V was shortened by 6 bases and J by 6 bases, with 23 bases between the two germline ends. Germline CDR1 reads SQVTM; CDR2 reads ANQGSEA. This CDR3 is CSVVWSIGPGAEAFF. The CDR3 DNA is TGCAGCGTAGTGTGGTCGATAGGTCCGGGGGCTGAAGCTTTCTTT.

This clonotype was detected only a few times. This chain uses TRBV29-1 with TRBJ2-1, with 9 bases lining up with TRBD2. This CDR3 has 17 residues. From germline, CDR1 is SQVTM and CDR2 ANQGSEA. The junction had 13 bases not matched to a gene; V was cut back by 5 bases and J by 2 bases. In DNA, the CDR3 is TGCAGCGTTCGGGGACTAGCCTACAATAAGGCCTACAATGAGCAGTTCTTC. It codes for CSVRGLAYNKAYNEQFF.

With regard to this clonotype: An end of the junction differs from the germline gene, which may be a read error. V and J are TRBV10-2 and TRBJ1-1, with D uncertain. CDR3 length: 10 residues. CDR1 WSHSY and CDR2 SAAADI come from the germline V gene. The CDR3 sequence: CASRDSEVFF. The CDR3 coding sequence is TGCGCCAGCAGGGATAGTGAAGTTTTCTTT.

The chain is built from TRBV29-1 and TRBJ1-2; no clear D gene. Trimming removed 5 bases at V and 4 bases at J, with 11 bases between. The CDR3 spans 12 residues. From germline, CDR1 is SQVTM and CDR2 ANQGSEA. This CDR3 reads CSVSEGTYGYTF. The DNA of the CDR3 is TGCAGCGTTTCGGAGGGTACCTATGGCTACACCTTC.

At least ten counts were recorded for this clonotype. This rearrangement joins TRBV12-3 or TRBV12-4 to TRBJ2-3, with 7 bases lining up with TRBD2. Unmatched junction bases numbered 2, after V lost 0 bases and J lost 2 bases. The CDR3 contains 15 residues. The CDR3 sequence is CASSLALAVTDTQYF. DNA of the CDR3: TGTGCCAGCAGTTTAGCGCTAGCGGTCACAGATACGCAGTATTTT.

This clonotype showed up many times. The V gene is TRBV28, the J gene TRBJ1-1; TRBD1 agrees at 8 bases. Trimming removed 0 bases from V and 7 bases from J; junction bases left unmatched: 4. CDR3 length equals 14 residues. CDR1 and CDR2 from the germline V gene are MDHEN and SYDVKM. CDR3: CASSLWQGAVEAFF. DNA for the CDR3: TGTGCCAGCAGTTTATGGCAGGGGGCAGTTGAAGCTTTCTTT.

V and J are TRBV4-1 and TRBJ2-4, with a possible D match to TRBD2 (6 bases). The CDR3 covers 13 residues. Germline loops: CDR1 MGHRA, CDR2 YSYEKL. The V gene lost 2 bases and the J gene lost 5 bases, with 7 bases spanning the gap. The CDR3 is CASSQWRENIQYF. Here the CDR3 DNA reads TGCGCCAGCAGCCAATGGAGGGAAAACATTCAGTACTTC.

The J gene is TRBJ1-5, the V gene TRBV19; D remains ambiguous. Germline assignment: CDR1 LNHDA and CDR2 SQIVND (reference sequence). The CDR3 has 13 amino acids. Trimming left V 7 bases short and J 4 bases short, with 11 bases between. Written as DNA, the CDR3 is TGTGCCAGTAACGAAGGCGAAAATCAGCCCCAGCATTTT. It is translated as CASNEGENQPQHF.

Many counts were recorded for this clonotype. The chain joins TRBV7-2 to TRBJ2-1, with TRBD2 identical over 7 bases. V gave up 1 base and J gave up 4 bases; unmatched junction bases: 4. This CDR3 contains 15 residues. CDR1 is SGHTA, CDR2 FQGNSA, per germline. CDR3 residues: CASSLEVAGYNEQFF. CDR3 bases: TGTGCCAGCAGCTTAGAAGTAGCGGGTTACAATGAGCAGTTCTTC.

As concerns this clonotype: A much larger clone sits a single nucleotide away, making a read error possible. The chain couples TRBV20-1 to TRBJ2-3, with 8 nucleotides matching TRBD1. Germline assignment: CDR1 DFQATT and CDR2 SNEGSKA (reference sequence). The CDR3 runs 14 residues. The DNA for the CDR3 is TGCAGTGTCCGACAGGGGATGGTCACAGATTCGCAGTATTTT. The encoded protein is CSVRQGMVTDSQYF.

The V and J genes are TRBV5-6 and TRBJ2-7; D gene uncertain. Germline V gives CDR1 SGHDT, CDR2 YYEEEE. The CDR3 contains 14 residues. Trimming stripped 1 base from V and 3 bases from J, with 11 bases between. In DNA, the CDR3 is TGTGCCAGCAGCTTGTTTCTTCTTTTCTACGAGCAGTACTTC. Protein product: CASSLFLLFYEQYF. The complete variable domain, with remaining parts taken from reference TRBV5-6 and TRBJ2-7, reads DAGVTQSPTHLIKTRGQQVTLRCSPKSGHDTVSWYQQALGQGPQFIFQYYEEEERQRGNFPDRFSGHQFPNYSSELNVNALLLGDSALYLCASSLFLLFYEQYFGPGTRLTVT.

There are many counts of this clonotype. The chain has TRBV27 and TRBJ1-5; 8 bases match TRBD1. Germline CDR1 reads MNHEY; CDR2 reads SMNVEV (reference sequence). V gave up 3 bases and J gave up 1 base; unmatched junction bases: 2. There are 15 residues in the CDR3. In DNA, the CDR3 is TGTGCCAGCAGTTTGAGGACAGGGAGCAATCAGCCCCAGCATTTT. This translates into CASSLRTGSNQPQHF.

J is TRBJ2-1 and V is TRBV7-3; D possibly corresponds to TRBD2 (7 bases). V was pared by 1 base and J by 7 bases, with 17 bases between. The CDR3 is made up of 16 amino acids. Germline CDR1 is SGHTA and CDR2 is FQGTGA. The CDR3: CASSLRGDGGPNEQFF. Here the CDR3 DNA reads TGTGCCAGCAGCTTAAGAGGAGACGGGGGGCCGAATGAGCAGTTCTTC.

This clonotype has more than one count but fewer than ten. The rearrangement joins TRBV7-9 to TRBJ1-5; D gene uncertain. Germline CDR1 reads SEHNR; CDR2 reads FQNEAQ (reference sequence). The CDR3 loop spans 16 amino acids. V lost 5 bases and J 2 bases, leaving 16 bases between the germline ends. CDR3 in amino acids: CASSPPTLEGNQPQHF. In nucleotides, the CDR3 is TGTGCCAGCAGCCCTCCTACACTGGAAGGCAATCAGCCCCAGCATTTT.

There are many counts of this clonotype. The V call is TRBV14, the J call TRBJ1-2, with 10 bases that match TRBD1. This CDR3 has 15 residues. Germline CDR1 SGHDN, CDR2 FVKESK. After removal of 6 bases from V and 2 bases from J, the junction contained 6 bases not matched to a gene. The CDR3 sequence is CASSRQGAWNYGYTF. In nucleotides, the CDR3 is TGTGCCAGCAGTAGACAGGGGGCGTGGAACTATGGCTACACCTTC.

In its sample, this clonotype was seen many times. This chain joins TRBV20-1 and TRBJ1-2, with a tentative D call TRBD1 (6 bases). The CDR3 covers 12 residues. Per the germline V gene, CDR1 is DFQATT and CDR2 is SNEGSKA (reference sequence). Between the trimmed V and J ends, which lost 3 bases and 8 bases, there was a span of 13 bases. For the CDR3, the DNA is TGCAGTGCTAGTATGCAGGGGATAGGCTACACCTTC. This sequence encodes CSASMQGIGYTF.

This clonotype showed up many times. The chain couples TRBV7-3 to TRBJ1-1; possible D gene TRBD1, 5 bases. CDR3 length: 16 residues. V was trimmed by 5 bases and J by 0 bases, leaving 16 bases between them. Per the germline V gene, CDR1 is SGHTA and CDR2 is FQGTGA. In DNA form, the CDR3 reads TGTGCCAGCAGCCCCCACTCGGGACGGGTGAACACTGAAGCTTTCTTT. This gives the protein CASSPHSGRVNTEAFF.

The rearrangement links TRBV6-5 to TRBJ1-5; maybe TRBD1 (6 bases). Trimming left V 5 bases short and J 6 bases short, with 11 bases between. The CDR3 loop spans 13 amino acids. The germline gives CDR1 MNHEY, CDR2 SVGAGI. CDR3 nucleotides: TGTGCCAGCAGTAACCACAGGGCTCAGCCCCAGCATTTT. Translated: CASSNHRAQPQHF.

This clonotype was detected a few times. The gene calls are TRBV5-1 and TRBJ2-3, with TRBD2 matching over 12 bases. The CDR3 is made up of 18 amino acids. J was trimmed by 0 bases and V by 4 bases; bases with no gene match: 9. Germline values: CDR1 SGHRS, CDR2 YFSETQ. The CDR3 reads CASSQLAGGSPSTDTQYF. CDR3 bases: TGCGCCAGCAGCCAACTAGCGGGGGGCTCTCCTAGCACAGATACGCAGTATTTT.

This clonotype has only a few counts. The V call is TRBV6-5, the J call TRBJ1-4; D gene ambiguous. Germline CDR1 MNHEY, CDR2 SVGAGI. The CDR3 is 12 amino acids. Trimming removed 4 bases from V and 7 bases from J, with 7 bases in between. For the CDR3, the DNA is TGTGCCAGCAGTTGGGCCCCTGAAAAACTGTTTTTT. Amino acids: CASSWAPEKLFF.

This clonotype was picked up a small number of times. The chain links TRBV20-1 to TRBJ2-3; 10 positions agree with TRBD2. V gave up 3 bases and J gave up 1 base; unmatched junction bases: 4. This CDR3 is built from 15 residues. Germline CDR1 reads DFQATT; CDR2 reads SNEGSKA (reference sequence). CDR3 residues: CSASLAGVGTDTQYF. DNA of the CDR3: TGCAGTGCTAGCCTAGCGGGAGTAGGCACAGATACGCAGTATTTT.

The rearrangement joins TRBV11-2 to TRBJ2-1; TRBD1 agrees at 8 bases. The CDR3 contains 16 residues. Trimming removed 1 base from V and 4 bases from J; junction bases left unmatched: 6. Germline CDR1 reads SGHAT; CDR2 reads FQNNGV. The CDR3 here is CASSLGPGTGYNEQFF. The CDR3 DNA reads as TGTGCCAGCAGCTTAGGCCCCGGGACAGGATACAATGAGCAGTTCTTC.

The genes are TRBV10-3 and TRBJ2-6, with TRBD1 identical over 7 bases. Germline V lookup: CDR1 ENHRY, CDR2 SYGVKD. With V trimmed by 10 bases and J by 0 bases, 9 bases remained unmatched. The CDR3 spans 16 residues. The CDR3 sequence is CATSDRVGSGANVLTF. CDR3 in DNA: TGTGCCACAAGCGACAGGGTTGGCTCTGGGGCCAACGTCCTGACTTTC.

This clonotype was seen many times. The chain recombines TRBV12-3 or TRBV12-4 with TRBJ2-7; no reliable D call. Trimming took 4 bases from V and 4 from J, leaving 5 bases between them. The CDR3 runs to 11 residues. CDR3 in DNA: TGTGCCAGCAGTTACAATTACGAGCAGTACTTC. Its translation: CASSYNYEQYF.

This chain uses TRBV7-9 with TRBJ1-3; no firm D call. The V gene's germline CDR1 is SEHNR and CDR2 FQNEAQ (reference sequence). This CDR3 region has 16 residues. The ends were cut back, 5 bases at V and 0 bases at J, with 14 bases in the middle. This CDR3 is CASSPSGRNSGNTIYF. In DNA, the CDR3 is TGTGCCAGCAGCCCTAGCGGCCGCAACTCTGGAAACACCATATATTTT.

This clonotype has only a few counts. J is TRBJ2-3 and V is TRBV6-1; D possibly corresponds to TRBD2 (6 bases). The CDR3 has 16 residues. CDR1 is MNHNS and CDR2 is SASEGT in the germline V gene. V was shortened by 0 bases and J by 0 bases, with 10 bases between the two germline ends. For the CDR3, the DNA is TGTGCCAGCAGTGAAGCCGGGGGAATGAGCACAGATACGCAGTATTTT. Translation gives CASSEAGGMSTDTQYF.

The chain couples TRBV6-5 to TRBJ1-3, with D hard to call. With 5 bases removed from V and 0 bases from J, the gap between germline ends came to 11 bases. The CDR3 consists of 15 residues. Looked up from germline, CDR1 is MNHEY and CDR2 is SVGAGI. The DNA for the CDR3 is TGTGCCAGCAGTCCCTCCAGTATCTCTGGAAACACCATATATTTT. This sequence encodes CASSPSSISGNTIYF.

CDR3 amino acids: CASSLTLGEEETQYF. CDR3 DNA: TGTGCCAGCAGCTTAACGCTAGGGGAGGAAGAGACCCAGTACTTC. This chain uses TRBV13 with TRBJ2-5, with D perhaps TRBD2 (6 bases). Deletions cut 2 bases from V and 3 bases from J, with 13 bases between. The CDR3 contains 15 residues. Germline-derived CDR1 and CDR2 are PRHDT and FYEKMQ (reference sequence).

This clonotype was recorded a few times. The V call is TRBV3-1, the J call TRBJ1-1, with TRBD1 as a possible D gene (5 bases). There are 14 residues in the CDR3. Germline CDR1 reads LGHDT; CDR2 reads YNNKEL (reference sequence). With 4 bases removed from V and 4 bases from J, the gap between germline ends came to 13 bases. CDR3 bases: TGTGCCAGCAGCCGATCGGGGGGGGTCACTGAAGCTTTCTTT. Its protein is CASSRSGGVTEAFF.

This clonotype occurred a few times. The genes are TRBV18 and TRBJ1-4, with D hard to call. V lost 6 bases and J lost 5, with 10 bases in between. The length of the CDR3 is 13 residues. Germline values: CDR1 KGHSH, CDR2 LQKENI. The CDR3 reads CASSSGWNEKLFF. For the CDR3, the DNA is TGTGCCAGCTCTTCCGGATGGAATGAAAAACTGTTTTTT.